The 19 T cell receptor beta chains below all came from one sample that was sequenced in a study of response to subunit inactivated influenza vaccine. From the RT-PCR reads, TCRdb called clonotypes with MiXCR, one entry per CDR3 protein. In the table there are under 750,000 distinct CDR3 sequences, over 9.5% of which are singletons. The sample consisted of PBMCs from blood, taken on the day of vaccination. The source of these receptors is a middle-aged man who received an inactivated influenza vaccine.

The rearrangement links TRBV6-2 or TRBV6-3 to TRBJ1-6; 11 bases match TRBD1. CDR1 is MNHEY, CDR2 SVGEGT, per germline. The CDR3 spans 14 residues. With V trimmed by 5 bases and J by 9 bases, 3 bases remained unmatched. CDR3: CASSPDRGRSPLHF. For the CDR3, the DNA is TGTGCCAGCAGTCCGGACAGGGGGCGTTCACCCCTCCACTTT.

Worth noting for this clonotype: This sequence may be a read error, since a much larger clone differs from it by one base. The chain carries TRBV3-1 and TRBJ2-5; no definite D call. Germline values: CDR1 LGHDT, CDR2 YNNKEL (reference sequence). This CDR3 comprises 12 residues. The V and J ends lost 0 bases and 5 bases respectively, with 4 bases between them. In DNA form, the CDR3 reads TGTGCCAGCAGCCAAGACTTTGAGACCCAGTACTTC. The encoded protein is CASSQDFETQYF.

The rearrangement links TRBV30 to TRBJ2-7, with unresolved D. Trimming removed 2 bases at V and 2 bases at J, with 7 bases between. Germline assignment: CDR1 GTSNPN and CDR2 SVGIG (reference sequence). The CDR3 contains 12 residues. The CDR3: CAWSPSAYEQYF. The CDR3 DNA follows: TGTGCCTGGAGTCCCTCAGCCTACGAGCAGTACTTC.

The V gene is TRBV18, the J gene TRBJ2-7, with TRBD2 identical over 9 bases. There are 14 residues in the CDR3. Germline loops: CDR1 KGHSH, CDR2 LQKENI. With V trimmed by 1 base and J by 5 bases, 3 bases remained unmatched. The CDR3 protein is CASSPRREGHEQYF. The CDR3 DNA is TGTGCCAGCTCACCACGGCGGGAGGGCCACGAGCAGTACTTC.

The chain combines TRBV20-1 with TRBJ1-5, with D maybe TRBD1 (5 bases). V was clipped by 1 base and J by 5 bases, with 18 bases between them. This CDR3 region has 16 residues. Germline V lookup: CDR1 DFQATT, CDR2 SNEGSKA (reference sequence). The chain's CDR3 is CSARVFGQGLDQPQHF. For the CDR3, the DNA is TGCAGTGCTAGAGTCTTCGGGCAGGGATTAGATCAGCCCCAGCATTTT.

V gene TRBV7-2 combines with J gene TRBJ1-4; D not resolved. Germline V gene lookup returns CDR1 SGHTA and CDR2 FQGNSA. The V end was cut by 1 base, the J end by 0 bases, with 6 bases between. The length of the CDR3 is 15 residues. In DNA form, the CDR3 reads TGTGCCAGCAGCTTAGAGTTCTCAACTAATGAAAAACTGTTTTTT. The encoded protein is CASSLEFSTNEKLFF.

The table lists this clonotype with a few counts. This CDR3 reads CASRTTRGGNSDTQYF. CDR3 DNA sequence: TGTGCCAGCAGAACGACCCGGGGAGGTAATTCAGATACGCAGTATTTT. The V gene is TRBV5-5, the J gene TRBJ2-3, with TRBD2 as a possible D gene (6 bases). Germline values: CDR1 SGHKS, CDR2 YYEKEE (reference sequence). CDR3 length: 16 amino acids. V lost 5 bases and J 4 bases, leaving 20 bases between the germline ends.

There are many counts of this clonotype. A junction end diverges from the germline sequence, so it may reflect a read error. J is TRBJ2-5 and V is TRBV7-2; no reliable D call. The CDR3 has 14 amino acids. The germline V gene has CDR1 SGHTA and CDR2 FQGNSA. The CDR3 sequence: CASNLGLGTETQYF. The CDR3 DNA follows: TGTGCCAGCAACTTAGGCCTGGGCACGGAGACCCAGTACTTC.

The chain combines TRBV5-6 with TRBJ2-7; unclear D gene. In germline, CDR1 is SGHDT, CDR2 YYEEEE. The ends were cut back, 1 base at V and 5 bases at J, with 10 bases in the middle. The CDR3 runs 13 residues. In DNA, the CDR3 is TGTGCCAGCAGCTTGCGCGGAACCAACGAGCAGTACTTC. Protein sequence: CASSLRGTNEQYF.

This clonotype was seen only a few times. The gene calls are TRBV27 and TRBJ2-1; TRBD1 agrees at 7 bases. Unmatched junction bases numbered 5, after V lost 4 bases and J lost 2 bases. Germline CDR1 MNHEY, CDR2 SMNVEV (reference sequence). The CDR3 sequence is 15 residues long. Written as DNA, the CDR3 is TGTGCCAGCAGTTCCGGGACAGAGGCCTACAATGAGCAGTTCTTC. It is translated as CASSSGTEAYNEQFF.

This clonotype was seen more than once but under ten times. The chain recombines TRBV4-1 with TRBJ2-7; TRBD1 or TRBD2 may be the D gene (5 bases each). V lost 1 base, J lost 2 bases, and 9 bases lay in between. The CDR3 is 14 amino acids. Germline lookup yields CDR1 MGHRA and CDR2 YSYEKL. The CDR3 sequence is CASSQVMGAYEQYF. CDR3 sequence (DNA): TGCGCCAGCAGCCAAGTGATGGGGGCCTACGAGCAGTACTTC.

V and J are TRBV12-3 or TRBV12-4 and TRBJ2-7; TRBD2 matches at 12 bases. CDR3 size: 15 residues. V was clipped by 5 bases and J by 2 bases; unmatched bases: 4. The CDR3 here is CASSARLAGAYEQYF. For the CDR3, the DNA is TGTGCCAGCAGTGCCCGACTAGCGGGGGCCTACGAGCAGTACTTC.

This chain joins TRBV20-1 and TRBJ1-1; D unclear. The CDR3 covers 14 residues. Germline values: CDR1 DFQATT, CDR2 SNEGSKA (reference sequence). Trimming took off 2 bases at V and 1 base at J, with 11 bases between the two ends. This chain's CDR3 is CSARSYRKNTEAFF. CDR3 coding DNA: TGCAGTGCTAGATCGTACAGAAAGAACACTGAAGCTTTCTTT.

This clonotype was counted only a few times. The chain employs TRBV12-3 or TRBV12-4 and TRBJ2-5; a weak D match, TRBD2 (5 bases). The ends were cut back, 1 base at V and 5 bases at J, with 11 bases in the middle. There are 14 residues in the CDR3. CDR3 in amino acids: CASSLGARGETQYF. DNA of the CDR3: TGTGCCAGCAGTTTAGGGGCCAGAGGGGAGACCCAGTACTTC.

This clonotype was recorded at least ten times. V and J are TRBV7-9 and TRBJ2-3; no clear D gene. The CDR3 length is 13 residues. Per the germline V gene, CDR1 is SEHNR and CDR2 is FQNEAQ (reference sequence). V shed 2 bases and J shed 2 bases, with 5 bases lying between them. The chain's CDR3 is CASSLSVTDTQYF. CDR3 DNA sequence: TGTGCCAGCAGCTTATCGGTCACAGATACGCAGTATTTT. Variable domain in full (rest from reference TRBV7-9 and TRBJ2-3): DTGVSQNPRHKITKRGQNVTFRCDPISEHNRLYWYRQTLGQGPEFLTYFQNEAQLEKSRLLSDRFSAERPKGSFSTLEIQRTEQGDSAMYLCASSLSVTDTQYFGPGTRLTVL.

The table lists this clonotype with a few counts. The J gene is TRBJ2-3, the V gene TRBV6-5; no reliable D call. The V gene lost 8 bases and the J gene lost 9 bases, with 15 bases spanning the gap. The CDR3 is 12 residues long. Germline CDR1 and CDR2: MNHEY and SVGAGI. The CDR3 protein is CASGEKGMTQYF. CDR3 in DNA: TGTGCCAGCGGAGAGAAAGGCATGACGCAGTATTTT.

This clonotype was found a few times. The CDR3 loop is CASSPRRVGGNTIYF. CDR3 nucleotide sequence: TGTGCCAGCAGCCCCCGGAGGGTGGGAGGAAACACCATATATTTT. The chain combines TRBV6-1 with TRBJ1-3; D unresolved. Germline V gene data show CDR1 as MNHNS and CDR2 as SASEGT. The CDR3 length is 15 residues. The V end lost 6 bases, the J end lost 4 bases, and 16 bases lay between the germline ends.

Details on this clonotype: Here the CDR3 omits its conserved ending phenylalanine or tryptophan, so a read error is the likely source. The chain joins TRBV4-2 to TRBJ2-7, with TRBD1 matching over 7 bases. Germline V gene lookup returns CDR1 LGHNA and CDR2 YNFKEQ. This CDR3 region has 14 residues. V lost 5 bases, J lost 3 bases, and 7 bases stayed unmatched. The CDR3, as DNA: TGTGCCAGCAGCGTGACCGGGACAGACTACGAGCAGTACTCC. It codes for CASSVTGTDYEQYS.

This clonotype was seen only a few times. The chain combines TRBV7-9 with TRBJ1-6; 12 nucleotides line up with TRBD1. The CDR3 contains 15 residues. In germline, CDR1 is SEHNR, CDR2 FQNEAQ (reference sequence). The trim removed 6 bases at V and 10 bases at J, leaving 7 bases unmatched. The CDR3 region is CASRSGTGGRSPLHF. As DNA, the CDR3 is TGTGCCAGCAGGAGCGGGACAGGGGGCAGGTCACCCCTCCACTTT.